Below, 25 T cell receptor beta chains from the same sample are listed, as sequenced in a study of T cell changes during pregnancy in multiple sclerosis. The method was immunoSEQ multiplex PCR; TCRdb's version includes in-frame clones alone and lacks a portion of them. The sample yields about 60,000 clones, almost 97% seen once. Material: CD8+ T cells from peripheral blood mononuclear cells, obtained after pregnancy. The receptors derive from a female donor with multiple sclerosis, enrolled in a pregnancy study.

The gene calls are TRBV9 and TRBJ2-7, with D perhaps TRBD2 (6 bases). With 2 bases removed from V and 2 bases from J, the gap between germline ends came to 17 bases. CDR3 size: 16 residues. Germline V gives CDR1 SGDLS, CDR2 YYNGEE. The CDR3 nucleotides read TGTGCCAGCAGCGTCGACCCGGGGACGGGAGCCTACGAGCAGTACTTC. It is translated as CASSVDPGTGAYEQYF.

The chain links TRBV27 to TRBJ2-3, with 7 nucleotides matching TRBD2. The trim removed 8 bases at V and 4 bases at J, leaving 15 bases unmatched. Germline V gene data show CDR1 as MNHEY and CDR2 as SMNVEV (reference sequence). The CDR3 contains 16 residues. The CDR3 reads CASSSGTIFPPDTQYF. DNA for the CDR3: TGTGCCAGCTCCAGCGGGACTATTTTTCCACCAGATACGCAGTATTTT.

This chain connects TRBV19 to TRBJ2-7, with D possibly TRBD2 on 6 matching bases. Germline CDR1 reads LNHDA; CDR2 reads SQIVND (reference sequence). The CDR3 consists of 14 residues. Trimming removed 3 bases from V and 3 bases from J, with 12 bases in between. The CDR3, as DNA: TGTGCCAGTAGTATGTCGGGACTGGGCTACGAGCAGTACTTC. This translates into CASSMSGLGYEQYF. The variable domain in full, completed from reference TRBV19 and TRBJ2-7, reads DGGITQSPKYLFRKEGQNVTLSCEQNLNHDAMYWYRQDPGQGLRLIYYSQIVNDFQKGDIAEGYSVSREKKESFPLTVTSAQKNPTAFYLCASSMSGLGYEQYFGPGTRLTVT.

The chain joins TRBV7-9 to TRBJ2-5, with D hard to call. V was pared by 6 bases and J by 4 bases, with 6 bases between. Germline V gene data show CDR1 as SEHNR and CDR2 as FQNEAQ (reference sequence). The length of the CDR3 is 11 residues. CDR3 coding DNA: TGTGCCAGCAGGGTGAGAGAGACCCAGTACTTC. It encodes CASRVRETQYF.

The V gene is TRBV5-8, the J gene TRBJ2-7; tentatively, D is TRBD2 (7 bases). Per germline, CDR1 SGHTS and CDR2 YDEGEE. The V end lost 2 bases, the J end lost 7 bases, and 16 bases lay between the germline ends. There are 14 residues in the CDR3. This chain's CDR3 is CASSFGGGLEEQYF. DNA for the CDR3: TGTGCCAGCAGCTTTGGGGGGGGGCTCGAAGAGCAGTACTTC.

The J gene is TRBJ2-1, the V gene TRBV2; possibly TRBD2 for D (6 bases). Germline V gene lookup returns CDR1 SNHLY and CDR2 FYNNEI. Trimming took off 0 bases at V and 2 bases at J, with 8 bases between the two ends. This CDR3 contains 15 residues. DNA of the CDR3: TGTGCCAGCAGTGAAGCTAGCGGAACCTACAATGAGCAGTTCTTC. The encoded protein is CASSEASGTYNEQFF. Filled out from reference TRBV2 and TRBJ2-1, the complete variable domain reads EPEVTQTPSHQVTQMGQEVILRCVPISNHLYFYWYRQILGQKVEFLVSFYNNEISEKSEIFDDQFSVERPDGSNFTLKIRSTKLEDSAMYFCASSEASGTYNEQFFGPGTRLTVL.

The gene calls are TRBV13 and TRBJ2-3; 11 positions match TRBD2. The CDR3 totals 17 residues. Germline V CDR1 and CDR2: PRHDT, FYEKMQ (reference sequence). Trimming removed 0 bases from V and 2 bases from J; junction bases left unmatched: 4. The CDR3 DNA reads TGTGCCAGCAGCTTAGGGGGACTAGCGGCATACACAGATACGCAGTATTTT. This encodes CASSLGGLAAYTDTQYF.

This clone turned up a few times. The CDR3 DNA reads TGTGCCAGCAGCCCCTCCGTGGGGGAGGGCACTGAAGCTTTCTTT. This encodes CASSPSVGEGTEAFF. The chain couples TRBV4-2 to TRBJ1-1; tentatively, D is TRBD1 (5 bases). The CDR3 length is 15 residues. The V and J ends lost 4 bases and 4 bases respectively, with 16 bases between them. Germline CDR1 is LGHNA and CDR2 is YNFKEQ.

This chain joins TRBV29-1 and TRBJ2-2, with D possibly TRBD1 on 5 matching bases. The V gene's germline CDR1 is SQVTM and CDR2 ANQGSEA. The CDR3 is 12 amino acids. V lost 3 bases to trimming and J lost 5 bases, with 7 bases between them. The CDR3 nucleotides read TGCAGCGTTGACGCAGGGACCGGGGAGCTGTTTTTT. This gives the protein CSVDAGTGELFF.

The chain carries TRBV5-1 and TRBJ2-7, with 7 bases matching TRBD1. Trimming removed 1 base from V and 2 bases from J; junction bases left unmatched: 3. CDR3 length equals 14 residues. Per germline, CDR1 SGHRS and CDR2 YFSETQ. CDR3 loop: CASSLPGQTYEQYF. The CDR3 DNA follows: TGCGCCAGCAGCTTGCCGGGACAGACCTACGAGCAGTACTTC.

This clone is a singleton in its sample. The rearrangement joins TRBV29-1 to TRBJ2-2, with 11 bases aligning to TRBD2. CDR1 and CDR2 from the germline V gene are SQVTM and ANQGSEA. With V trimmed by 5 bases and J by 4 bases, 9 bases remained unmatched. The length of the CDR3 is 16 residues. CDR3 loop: CSVLTSGADGTGELFF. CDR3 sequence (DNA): TGCAGCGTTTTGACTAGCGGGGCGGACGGCACCGGGGAGCTGTTTTTT.

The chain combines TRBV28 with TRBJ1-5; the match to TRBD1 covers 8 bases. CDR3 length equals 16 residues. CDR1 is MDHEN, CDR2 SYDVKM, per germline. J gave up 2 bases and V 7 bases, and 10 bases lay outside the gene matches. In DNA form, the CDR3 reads TGTGCCAGCATCTCCGAACAGGGGGATGGCAATCAGCCCCAGCATTTT. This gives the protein CASISEQGDGNQPQHF.

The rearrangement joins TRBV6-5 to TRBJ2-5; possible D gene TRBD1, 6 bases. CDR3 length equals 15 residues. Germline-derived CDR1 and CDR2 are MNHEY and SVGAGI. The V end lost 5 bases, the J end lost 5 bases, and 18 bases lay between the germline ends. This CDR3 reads CASSPTPGTLETQYF. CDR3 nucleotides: TGTGCCAGCAGTCCCACTCCGGGGACATTGGAGACCCAGTACTTC.

The DNA for the CDR3 is TGTGCCAGCAGCTTAGGGGGGACTGAAGCTAACTATGGCTACACCTTC. Translating gives CASSLGGTEANYGYTF. The chain recombines TRBV7-3 with TRBJ1-2; D might be TRBD1 (5 bases). Trimming cost V 2 bases and J 0 bases, with 13 bases left between them. The length of the CDR3 is 16 residues. The germline gives CDR1 SGHTA, CDR2 FQGTGA.

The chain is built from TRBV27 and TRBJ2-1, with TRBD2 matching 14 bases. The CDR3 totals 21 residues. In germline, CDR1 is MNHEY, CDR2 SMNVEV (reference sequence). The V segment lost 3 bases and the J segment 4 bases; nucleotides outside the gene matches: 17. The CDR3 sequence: CASSLSGLAGVGLGLYNEQFF. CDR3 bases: TGTGCCAGCAGTTTGTCGGGACTAGCGGGGGTAGGCCTGGGGTTGTACAATGAGCAGTTCTTC.

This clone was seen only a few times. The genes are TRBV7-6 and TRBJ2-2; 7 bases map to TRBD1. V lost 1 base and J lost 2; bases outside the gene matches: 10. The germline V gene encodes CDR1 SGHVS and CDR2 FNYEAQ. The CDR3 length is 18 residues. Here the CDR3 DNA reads TGTGCCAGCAGCTTAGAACAGGGGATCGTGTACAACACCGGGGAGCTGTTTTTT. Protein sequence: CASSLEQGIVYNTGELFF.

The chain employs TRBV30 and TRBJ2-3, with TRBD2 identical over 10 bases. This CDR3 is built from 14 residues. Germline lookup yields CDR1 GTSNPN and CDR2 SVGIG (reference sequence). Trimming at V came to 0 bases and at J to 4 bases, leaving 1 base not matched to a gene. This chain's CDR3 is CAWSVAGGADTQYF. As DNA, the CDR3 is TGTGCCTGGAGTGTAGCGGGAGGGGCAGATACGCAGTATTTT.

CDR3 sequence: CASSVGDSTYEQYF. CDR3 nucleotide sequence: TGTGCCAGCAGCGTAGGAGACAGCACCTACGAGCAGTACTTC. This chain connects TRBV9 to TRBJ2-7; the D gene is possibly TRBD1 (5 bases). V dropped 0 bases and J dropped 2 bases, with 9 bases sitting between them. This CDR3 is 14 amino acids long. The V gene's germline CDR1 is SGDLS and CDR2 YYNGEE.

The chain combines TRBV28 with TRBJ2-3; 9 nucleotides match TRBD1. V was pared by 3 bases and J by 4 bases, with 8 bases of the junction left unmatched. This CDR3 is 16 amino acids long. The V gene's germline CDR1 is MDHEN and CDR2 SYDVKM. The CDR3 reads CASSFRDRGISDTQYF. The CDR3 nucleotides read TGTGCCAGCAGTTTCCGAGACAGGGGGATCTCAGATACGCAGTATTTT.

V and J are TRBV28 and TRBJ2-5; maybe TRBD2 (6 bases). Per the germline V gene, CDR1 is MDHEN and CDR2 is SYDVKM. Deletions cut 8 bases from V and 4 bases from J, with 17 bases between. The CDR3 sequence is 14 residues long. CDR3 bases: TGTGCCAGCTCCGGGGGAAGGACGAGAGAGACCCAGTACTTC. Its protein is CASSGGRTRETQYF.

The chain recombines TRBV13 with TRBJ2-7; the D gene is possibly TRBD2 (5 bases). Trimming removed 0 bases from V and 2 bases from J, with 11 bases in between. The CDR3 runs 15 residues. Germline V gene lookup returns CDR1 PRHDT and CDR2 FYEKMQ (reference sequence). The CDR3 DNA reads TGTGCCAGCAGCTTAGGTTCTGGGAGCCCCTACGAGCAGTACTTC. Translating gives CASSLGSGSPYEQYF.

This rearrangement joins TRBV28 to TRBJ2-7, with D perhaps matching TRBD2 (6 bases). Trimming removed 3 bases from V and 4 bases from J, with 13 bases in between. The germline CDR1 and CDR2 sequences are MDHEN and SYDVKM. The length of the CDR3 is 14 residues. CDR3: CASSLEGLLYEQYF. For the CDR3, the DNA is TGTGCCAGCAGTTTGGAGGGGCTTTTGTACGAGCAGTACTTC.

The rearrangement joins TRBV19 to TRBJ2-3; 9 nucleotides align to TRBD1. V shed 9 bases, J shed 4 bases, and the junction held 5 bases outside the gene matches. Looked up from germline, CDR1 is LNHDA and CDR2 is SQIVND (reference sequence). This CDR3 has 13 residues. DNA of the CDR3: TGTGCCAGCGCCGACAGGGGGGCAGATACGCAGTATTTT. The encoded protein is CASADRGADTQYF.

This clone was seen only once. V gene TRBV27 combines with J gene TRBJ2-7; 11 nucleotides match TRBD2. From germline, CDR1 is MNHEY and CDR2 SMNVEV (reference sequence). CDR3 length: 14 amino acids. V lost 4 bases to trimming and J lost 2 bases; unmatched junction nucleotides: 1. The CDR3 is CASSSTSGAYEQYF. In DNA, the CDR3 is TGTGCCAGCAGTTCGACTAGCGGGGCCTACGAGCAGTACTTC.

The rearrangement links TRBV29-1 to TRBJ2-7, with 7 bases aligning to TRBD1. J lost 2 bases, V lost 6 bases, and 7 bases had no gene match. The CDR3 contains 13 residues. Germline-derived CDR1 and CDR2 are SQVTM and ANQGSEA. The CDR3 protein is CSVERDRPYEQYF. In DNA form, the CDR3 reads TGCAGCGTAGAAAGGGACAGACCCTACGAGCAGTACTTC.